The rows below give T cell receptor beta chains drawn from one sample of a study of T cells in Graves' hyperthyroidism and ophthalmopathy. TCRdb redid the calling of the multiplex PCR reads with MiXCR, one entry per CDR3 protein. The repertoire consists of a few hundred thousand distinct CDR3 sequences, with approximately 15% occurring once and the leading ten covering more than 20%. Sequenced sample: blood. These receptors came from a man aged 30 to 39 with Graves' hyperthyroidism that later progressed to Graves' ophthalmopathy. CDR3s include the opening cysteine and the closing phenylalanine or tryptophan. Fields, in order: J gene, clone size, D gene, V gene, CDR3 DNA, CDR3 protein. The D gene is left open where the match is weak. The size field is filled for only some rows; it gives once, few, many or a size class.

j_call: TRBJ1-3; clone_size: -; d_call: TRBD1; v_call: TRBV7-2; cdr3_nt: TGTGCCAGTGCAGGGGGAGGAAACACCATATATTTT; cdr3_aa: CASAGGGNTIYF
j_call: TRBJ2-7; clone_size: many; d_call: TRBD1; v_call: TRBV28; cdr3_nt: TGTGCCAGCAGTTACGGGACAGGGACCTCCTACGAGCAGTACTTC; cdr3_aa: CASSYGTGTSYEQYF
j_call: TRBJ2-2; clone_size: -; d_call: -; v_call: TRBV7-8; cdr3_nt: TGTGCCAGCAGCTTACTAGATTCGAACACCGGGGAGCTGTTTTTT; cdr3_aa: CASSLLDSNTGELFF
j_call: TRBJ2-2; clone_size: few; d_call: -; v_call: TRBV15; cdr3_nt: TGTGCCACCGAAGTGAGGGGGAACACCGGGGAGCTGTTTTTT; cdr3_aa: CATEVRGNTGELFF
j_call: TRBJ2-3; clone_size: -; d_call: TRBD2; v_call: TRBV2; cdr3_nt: TGTGCCAGCATGGGTTTGCGGGGGGGGGCAGATACGCAGTATTTT; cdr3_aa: CASMGLRGGADTQYF
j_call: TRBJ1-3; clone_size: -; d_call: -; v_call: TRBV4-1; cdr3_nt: TGCGCCAGCAGCCAAGATCTGGGCTTTGGAAACACCATATATTTT; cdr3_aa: CASSQDLGFGNTIYF
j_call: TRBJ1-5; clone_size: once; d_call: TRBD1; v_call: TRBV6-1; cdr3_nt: TGTGCCAGCAGCCTCAGGCGGACAGGGGGCGTTGGACAGCCCCAGCATTTT; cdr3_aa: CASSLRRTGGVGQPQHF
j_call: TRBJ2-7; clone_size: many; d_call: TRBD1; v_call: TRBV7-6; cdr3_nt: TGTGCCAGCAGCTTATACCCCCGGGACAGCTCCTACGAGCAGTACTTC; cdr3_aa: CASSLYPRDSSYEQYF
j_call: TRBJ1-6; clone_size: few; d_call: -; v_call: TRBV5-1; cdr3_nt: TGCGCCAGCAGAGAAATGAATTCACCCCTCCACTTT; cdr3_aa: CASREMNSPLHF
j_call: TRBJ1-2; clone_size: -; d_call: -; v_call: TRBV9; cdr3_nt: TGTGCCAGCGCCTCCCCGGACGATAACTATGGCTACACCTTC; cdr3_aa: CASASPDDNYGYTF
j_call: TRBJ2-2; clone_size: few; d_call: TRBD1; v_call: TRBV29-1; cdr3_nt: TGCAGCGTTGGGGACAGGGGGCGCACCGGGGAGCTGTTTTTT; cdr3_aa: CSVGDRGRTGELFF
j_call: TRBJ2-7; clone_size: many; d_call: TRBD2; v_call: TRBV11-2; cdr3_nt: TGTGCCAGCAGCTATAATAGCGGGGGGGCTTACGAGCAGTACTTC; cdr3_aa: CASSYNSGGAYEQYF
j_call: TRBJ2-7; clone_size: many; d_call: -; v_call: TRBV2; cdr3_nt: TGTGCCAGCAGCTCGACAGGACGCTACGAGCAGTACTTC; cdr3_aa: CASSSTGRYEQYF
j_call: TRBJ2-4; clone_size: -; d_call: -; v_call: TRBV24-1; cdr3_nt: TGTGCCACCAGTGATGGGGGTTACATTCAGTACTTC; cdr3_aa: CATSDGGYIQYF
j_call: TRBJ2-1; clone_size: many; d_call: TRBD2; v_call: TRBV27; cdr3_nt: TGTGCCAGCAGCCCGGGACTAGCAGGCAATGAGCAGTTCTTC; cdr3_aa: CASSPGLAGNEQFF
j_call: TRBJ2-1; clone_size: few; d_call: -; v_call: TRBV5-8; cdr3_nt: TGTGCCAGCAGCTTCGTTCTGGGTGAGCAGTTCTTC; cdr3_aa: CASSFVLGEQFF
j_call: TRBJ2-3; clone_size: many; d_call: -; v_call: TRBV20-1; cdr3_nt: TGCAGTGCTAGACCCCGGGGGTTAAGCACAGATACGCAGTATTTT; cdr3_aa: CSARPRGLSTDTQYF
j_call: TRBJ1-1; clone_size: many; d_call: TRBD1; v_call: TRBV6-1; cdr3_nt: TGTGCCAGCAGTTTGGCGACAGGGGACTCCGAGGGGGCTTTCTTT; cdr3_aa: CASSLATGDSEGAFF
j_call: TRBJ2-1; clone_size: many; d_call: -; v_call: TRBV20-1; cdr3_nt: TGCAGTGTCAGGAGAAAAATATACAATGAGCAGTTCTTC; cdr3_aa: CSVRRKIYNEQFF
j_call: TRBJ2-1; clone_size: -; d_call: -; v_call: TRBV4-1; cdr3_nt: TGCGCCAGCAGTCTTACGGGTCGACGGAGCTCCTACAATGAGCAGTTCTTC; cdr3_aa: CASSLTGRRSSYNEQFF
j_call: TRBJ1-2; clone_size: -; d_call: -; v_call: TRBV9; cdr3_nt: TGTGCCAGCGGGGGTACCTATGGCTACACCTTC; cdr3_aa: CASGGTYGYTF
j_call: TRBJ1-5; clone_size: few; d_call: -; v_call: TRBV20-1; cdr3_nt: TGCAGTGCTAGTAAAGGGGCAGGCAATCAGCCCCAGCATTTT; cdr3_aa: CSASKGAGNQPQHF
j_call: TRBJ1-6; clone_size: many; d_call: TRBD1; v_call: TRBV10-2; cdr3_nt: TGCGCCAGCAGTGAGAGGGGGCATAATTCACCCCTCCACTTT; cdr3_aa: CASSERGHNSPLHF
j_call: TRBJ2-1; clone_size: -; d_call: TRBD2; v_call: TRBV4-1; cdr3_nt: TGCGCCAGCAGCCACGTGGCAGGGAGGGGCAATGAGCAGTTCTTC; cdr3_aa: CASSHVAGRGNEQFF
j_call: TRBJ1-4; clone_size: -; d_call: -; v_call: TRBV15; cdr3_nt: TGTGCCACCAGCACCTACACACAGGGCGGTGAAAAACTGTTTTTT; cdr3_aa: CATSTYTQGGEKLFF
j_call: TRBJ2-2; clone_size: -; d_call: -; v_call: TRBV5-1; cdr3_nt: TGCGCCAGCAGTTTCGACCACCCGAACACCGGGGAGCTGTTTTTT; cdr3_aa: CASSFDHPNTGELFF
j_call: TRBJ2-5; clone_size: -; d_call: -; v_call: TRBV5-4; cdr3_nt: TGTGCCAGCAGCCCTTCCGGGGGGCCCCAAGAGACCCAGTACTTC; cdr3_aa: CASSPSGGPQETQYF
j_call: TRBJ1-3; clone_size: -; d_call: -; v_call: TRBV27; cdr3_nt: TGTGCCAGCAGCCCAACAGCTTCTGGAAACACCATATATTTT; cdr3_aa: CASSPTASGNTIYF
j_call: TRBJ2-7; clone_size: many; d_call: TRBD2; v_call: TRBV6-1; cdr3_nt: TGTGCCAGCCGATGGACTAGCGGAACCTACGAGCAGTACTTC; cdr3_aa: CASRWTSGTYEQYF
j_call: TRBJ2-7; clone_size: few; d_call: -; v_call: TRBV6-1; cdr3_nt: TGTGCCAGCAGTCAAAGGGGGGACACCTACGAGCAGTACTTC; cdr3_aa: CASSQRGDTYEQYF
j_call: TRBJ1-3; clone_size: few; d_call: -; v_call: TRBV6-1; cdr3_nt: TGTGCCAGCAGTGAGGGCCAAACTTACTCTGGAAACACCATATATTTT; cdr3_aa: CASSEGQTYSGNTIYF
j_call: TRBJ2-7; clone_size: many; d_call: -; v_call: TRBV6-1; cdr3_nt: TGTGCCGCCGCGGGGTACAACGAGCAGTACTTC; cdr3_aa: CAAAGYNEQYF